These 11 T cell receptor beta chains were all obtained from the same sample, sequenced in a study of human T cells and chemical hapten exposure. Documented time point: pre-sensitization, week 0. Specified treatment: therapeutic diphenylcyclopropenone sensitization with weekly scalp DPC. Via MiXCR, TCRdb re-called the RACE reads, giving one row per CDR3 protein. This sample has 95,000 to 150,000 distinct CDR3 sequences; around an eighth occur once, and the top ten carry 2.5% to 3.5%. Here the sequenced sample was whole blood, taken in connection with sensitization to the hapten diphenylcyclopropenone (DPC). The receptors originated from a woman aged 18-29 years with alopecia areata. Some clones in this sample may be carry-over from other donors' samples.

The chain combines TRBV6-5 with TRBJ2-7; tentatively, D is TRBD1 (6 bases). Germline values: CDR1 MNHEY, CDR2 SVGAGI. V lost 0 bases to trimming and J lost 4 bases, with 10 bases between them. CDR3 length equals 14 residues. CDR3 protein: CASSYSGQLYEQYF. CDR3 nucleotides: TGTGCCAGCAGTTACTCAGGACAGCTGTACGAGCAGTACTTC.

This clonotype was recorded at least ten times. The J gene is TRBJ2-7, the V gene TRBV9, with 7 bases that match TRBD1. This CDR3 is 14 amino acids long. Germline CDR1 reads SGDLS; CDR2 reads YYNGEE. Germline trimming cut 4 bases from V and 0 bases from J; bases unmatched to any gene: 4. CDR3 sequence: CASSPGQSSYEQYF. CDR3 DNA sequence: TGTGCCAGCAGCCCGGGACAGAGCTCCTACGAGCAGTACTTC. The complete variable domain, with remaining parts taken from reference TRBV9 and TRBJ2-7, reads DSGVTQTPKHLITATGQRVTLRCSPRSGDLSVYWYQQSLDQGLQFLIQYYNGEERAKGNILERFSAQQFPDLHSELNLSSLELGDSALYFCASSPGQSSYEQYFGPGTRLTVT.

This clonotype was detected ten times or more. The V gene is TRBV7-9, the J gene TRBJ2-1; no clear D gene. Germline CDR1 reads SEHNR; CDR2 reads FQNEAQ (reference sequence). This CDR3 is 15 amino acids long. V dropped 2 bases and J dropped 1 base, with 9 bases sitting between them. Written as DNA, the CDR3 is TGTGCCAGCAGCTTAAGTAACAGTTCCTACAATGAGCAGTTCTTC. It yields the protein CASSLSNSSYNEQFF.

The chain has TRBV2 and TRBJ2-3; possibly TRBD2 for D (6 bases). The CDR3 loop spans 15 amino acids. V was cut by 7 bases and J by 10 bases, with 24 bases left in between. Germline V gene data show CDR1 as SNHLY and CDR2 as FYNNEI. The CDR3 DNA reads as TGTGCCAGCAACCCGACGGGACTGGCACCCGGGGCGCAGTATTTT. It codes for CASNPTGLAPGAQYF.

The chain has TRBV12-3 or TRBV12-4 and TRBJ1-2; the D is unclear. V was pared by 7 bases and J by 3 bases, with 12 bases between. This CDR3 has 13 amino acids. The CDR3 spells CASKAGRHYGYTF. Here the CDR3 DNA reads TGTGCCAGCAAAGCGGGTCGTCACTATGGCTACACCTTC.

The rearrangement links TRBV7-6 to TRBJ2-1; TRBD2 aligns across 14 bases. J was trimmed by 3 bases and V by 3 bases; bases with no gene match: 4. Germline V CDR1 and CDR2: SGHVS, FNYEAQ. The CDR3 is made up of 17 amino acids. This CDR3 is CASSLGLAGALYNEQFF. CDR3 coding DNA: TGTGCCAGCAGCTTGGGACTAGCGGGGGCCCTCTACAATGAGCAGTTCTTC.

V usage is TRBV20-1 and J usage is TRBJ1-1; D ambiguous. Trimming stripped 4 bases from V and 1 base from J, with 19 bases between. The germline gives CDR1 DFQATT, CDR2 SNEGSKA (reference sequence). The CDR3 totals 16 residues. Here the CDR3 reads CSATFPGWKANTEAFF. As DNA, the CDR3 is TGCAGTGCTACATTTCCCGGATGGAAAGCGAACACTGAAGCTTTCTTT.

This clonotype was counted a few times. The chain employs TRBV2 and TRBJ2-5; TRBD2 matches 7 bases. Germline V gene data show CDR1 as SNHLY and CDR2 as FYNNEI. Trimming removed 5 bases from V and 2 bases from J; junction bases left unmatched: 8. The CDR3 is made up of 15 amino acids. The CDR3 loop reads CASSSFLAAQETQYF. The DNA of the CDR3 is TGTGCCAGCAGTTCTTTTCTAGCGGCGCAAGAGACCCAGTACTTC.

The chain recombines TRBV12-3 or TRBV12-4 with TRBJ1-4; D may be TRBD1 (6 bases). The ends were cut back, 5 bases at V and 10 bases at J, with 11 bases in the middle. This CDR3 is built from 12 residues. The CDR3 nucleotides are TGTGCCAGCAGTAACCACAGGGCAAAACTGTTTTTT. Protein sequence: CASSNHRAKLFF.

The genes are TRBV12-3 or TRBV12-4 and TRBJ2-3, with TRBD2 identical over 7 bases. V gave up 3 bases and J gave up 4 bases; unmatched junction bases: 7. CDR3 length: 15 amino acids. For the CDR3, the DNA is TGTGCCAGCAGTTTGAACGGGGGGAGGGCAGATACGCAGTATTTT. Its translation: CASSLNGGRADTQYF.

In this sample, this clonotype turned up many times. The CDR3 DNA reads as TGTGCCTCATATTCCGGGGTACTAGGTGAGCAGTTCTTC. Amino acid sequence: CASYSGVLGEQFF. This chain joins TRBV12-3 or TRBV12-4 and TRBJ2-1, with a weak D call TRBD2 (5 bases). The CDR3 is 13 amino acids. Trimming left V 11 bases short and J 9 bases short, with 20 bases between.